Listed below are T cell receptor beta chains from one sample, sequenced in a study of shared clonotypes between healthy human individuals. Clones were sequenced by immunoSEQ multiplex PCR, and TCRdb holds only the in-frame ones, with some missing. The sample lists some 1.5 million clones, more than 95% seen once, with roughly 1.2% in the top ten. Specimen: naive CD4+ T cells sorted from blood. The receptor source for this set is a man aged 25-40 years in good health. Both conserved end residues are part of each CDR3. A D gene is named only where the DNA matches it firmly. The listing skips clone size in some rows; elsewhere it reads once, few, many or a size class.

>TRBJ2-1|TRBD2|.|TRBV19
CASRVRLAGLEQFF
TGTGCCAGTAGGGTGAGACTAGCGGGCCTTGAGCAGTTCTTC
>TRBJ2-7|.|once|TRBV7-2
CASSFPGVSYEQYF
TGTGCCAGCAGCTTCCCGGGTGTATCCTACGAGCAGTACTTC
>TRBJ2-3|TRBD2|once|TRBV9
CASSVAGGRDTQYF
TGTGCCAGCAGCGTGGCGGGAGGGCGCGATACGCAGTATTTT
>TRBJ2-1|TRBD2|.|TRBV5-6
CASSLDSGEFYNEQFF
TGTGCCAGCAGCTTGGATAGCGGGGAGTTTTACAATGAGCAGTTCTTC
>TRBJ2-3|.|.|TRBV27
CASSLIPSSTDTQYF
TGTGCCAGCAGTTTAATTCCCTCAAGCACAGATACGCAGTATTTT
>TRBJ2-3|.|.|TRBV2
CASRESTDTQYF
TGTGCCAGCAGGGAAAGCACAGATACGCAGTATTTT
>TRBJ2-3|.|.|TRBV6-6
CASTHRGEGTDTQYF
TGTGCCAGCACCCACCGGGGAGAGGGCACAGATACGCAGTATTTT
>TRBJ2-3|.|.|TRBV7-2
CASSPEPWALTQYF
TGTGCCAGCAGCCCGGAACCTTGGGCGTTGACGCAGTATTTT
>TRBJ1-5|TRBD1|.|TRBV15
CATSFGTGDQPQHF
TGTGCCACCAGCTTCGGGACAGGAGATCAGCCCCAGCATTTT
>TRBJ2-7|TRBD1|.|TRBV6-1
CASSSGQGRYEQYF
TGTGCCAGCAGCTCCGGACAGGGGAGGTACGAGCAGTACTTC
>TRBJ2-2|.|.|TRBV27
CASSPPGRFPGELFF
TGTGCCAGCAGTCCGCCGGGACGGTTCCCCGGGGAGCTGTTTTTT
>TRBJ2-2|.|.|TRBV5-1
CASSLRNTGELFF
TGCGCCAGCAGCTTGCGGAACACCGGGGAGCTGTTTTTT
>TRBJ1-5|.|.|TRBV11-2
CASSFWIDQPQHF
TGTGCCAGCAGCTTTTGGATCGATCAGCCCCAGCATTTT
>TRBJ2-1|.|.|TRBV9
CASSVVGQKYNEQFF
TGTGCCAGCAGCGTAGTAGGACAGAAGTACAATGAGCAGTTCTTC
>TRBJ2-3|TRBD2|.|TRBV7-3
CASSLSHPAGGRDTQYF
TGTGCCAGCAGCTTAAGTCATCCAGCGGGAGGGCGTGATACGCAGTATTTT
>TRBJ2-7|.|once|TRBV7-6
CASSLASGGGETYEQYF
TGTGCCAGCAGCTTAGCGAGTGGGGGTGGGGAAACCTACGAGCAGTACTTC
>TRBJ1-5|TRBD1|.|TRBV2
CASIGGDRQPQHF
TGTGCCAGCATTGGGGGGGACAGACAGCCCCAGCATTTT
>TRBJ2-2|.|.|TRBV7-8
CASSLAHRLYANTGELFF
TGTGCCAGCAGCTTAGCGCACCGCTTATACGCGAACACCGGGGAGCTGTTTTTT
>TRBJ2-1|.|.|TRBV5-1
CASSLAGVNEQFF
TGCGCCAGCAGCTTGGCGGGGGTCAATGAGCAGTTCTTC
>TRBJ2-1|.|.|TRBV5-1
CASSLNPSTGYNEQFF
TGCGCCAGCAGCTTGAACCCTTCGACAGGTTACAATGAGCAGTTCTTC
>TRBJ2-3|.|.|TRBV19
CASTLGNPRTDTQYF
TGTGCCAGTACCTTGGGGAACCCCCGCACAGATACGCAGTATTTT
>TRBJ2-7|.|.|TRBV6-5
CASSLGGHEQYF
TGTGCCAGCAGTCTCGGGGGCCACGAGCAGTACTTC
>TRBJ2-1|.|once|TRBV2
CASSLGYNEQFF
TGTGCCAGCAGCCTGGGATACAATGAGCAGTTCTTC
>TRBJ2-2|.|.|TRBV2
CASSVGSGELFF
TGTGCCAGCAGCGTAGGTTCCGGGGAGCTGTTTTTT
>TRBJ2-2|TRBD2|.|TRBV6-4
CASRESGENGELFF
TGTGCCAGCAGAGAAAGCGGGGAGAACGGGGAGCTGTTTTTT
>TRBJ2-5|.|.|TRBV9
CASSLIPQETQYF
TGTGCCAGCAGCTTAATCCCCCAAGAGACCCAGTACTTC
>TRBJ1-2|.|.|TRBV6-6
CASRQGSPTNYGYTF
TGTGCCAGCAGGCAAGGGAGCCCGACTAACTATGGCTACACCTTC
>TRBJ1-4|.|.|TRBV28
CASRGRVNEKLFF
TGTGCCAGCCGGGGACGGGTAAACGAAAAACTGTTTTTT
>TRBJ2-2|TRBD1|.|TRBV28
CASSFLTGNYGGELFF
TGTGCCAGCAGTTTCTTGACAGGGAATTACGGCGGGGAGCTGTTTTTT
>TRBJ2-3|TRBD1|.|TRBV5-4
CASSPRGQGLTDTQYF
TGTGCCAGCAGCCCCCGAGGACAGGGATTAACAGATACGCAGTATTTT
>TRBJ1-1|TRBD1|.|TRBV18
CASSDRVDTEAFF
TGTGCCAGCTCAGACAGGGTTGACACTGAAGCTTTCTTT